This TCR beta chain was obtained from a study of cytomegalovirus exposure and HLA in healthy donors. The overall study: Both the 100 to 150 validation repertoires and the roughly 700 first-cohort repertoires used the same platform, as reported by a later analysis.

Study-wide points: For most TCR sequences rarity was the rule, although some public TCRs occurred in many donors.

The donors were part of the approximately 120-subject validation cohort, which stood apart from the roughly 700-subject first cohort. Turning to this clone: Its antigen is unknown.

With 4 bases removed from V and 4 bases from J, the gap between germline ends came to 13 bases. The CDR3 runs to 14 residues. Germline V gives CDR1 ENHRY, CDR2 SYGVKD. Sequencing was performed with immunoSEQ multiplex PCR; in TCRdb, only in-frame clones are kept and a portion is missing. The sample lists roughly 120,000 clones, 88% occurring once. This sequence was found in a woman aged 18-29 years in good health and CMV-seropositive. The sequenced sample was PBMCs. The chain uses TRBV10-3 and TRBJ2-5; D remains unclear. The CDR3 loop is CAISGGFQGETQYF. In DNA form, the CDR3 reads TGTGCCATCAGTGGAGGATTTCAAGGAGAGACCCAGTACTTC.